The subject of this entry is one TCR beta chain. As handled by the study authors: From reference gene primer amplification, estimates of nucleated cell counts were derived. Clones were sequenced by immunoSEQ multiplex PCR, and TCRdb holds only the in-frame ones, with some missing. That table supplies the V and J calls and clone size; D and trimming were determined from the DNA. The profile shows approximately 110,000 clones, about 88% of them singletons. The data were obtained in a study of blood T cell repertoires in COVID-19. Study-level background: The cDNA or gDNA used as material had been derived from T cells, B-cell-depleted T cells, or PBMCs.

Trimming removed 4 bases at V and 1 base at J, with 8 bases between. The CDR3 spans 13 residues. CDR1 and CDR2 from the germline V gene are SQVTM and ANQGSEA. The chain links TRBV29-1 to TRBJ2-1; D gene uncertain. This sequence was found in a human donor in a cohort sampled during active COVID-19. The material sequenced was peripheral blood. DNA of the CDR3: TGCAGCGTTGTCCCCAGTTCCTACAATGAGCAGTTCTTC. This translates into CSVVPSSYNEQFF.